One sample yielded the 26 T cell receptor beta chains listed below, sequenced in a study of blood T cells in healthy people across ages. The second PCR ran about 6 to 11 cycles with a sample-barcoded 5' primer and J-beta primers. TCRdb reprocessed the 5' RACE reads with MiXCR, giving one entry per CDR3 protein. The profile shows around 1.5 million distinct CDR3 sequences, roughly 30% of them singletons. Sequencing was done on a sample of blood. The receptors were sampled from a woman aged 25 to 39 in good health.

V is TRBV7-9 and J is TRBJ2-5, with D tentatively TRBD1 or TRBD2 (5 bases each). Germline CDR1 SEHNR, CDR2 FQNEAQ (reference sequence). Trimming removed 10 bases at V and 2 bases at J, with 26 bases between. The CDR3 has 17 residues. The DNA for the CDR3 is TGTGCCACTTCCTCCGGGACGGGTATGGTTAGGCAAGAGACCCAGTACTTC. This translates into CATSSGTGMVRQETQYF. Full variable domain (missing parts from reference TRBV7-9 and TRBJ2-5): DTGVSQNPRHKITKRGQNVTFRCDPISEHNRLYWYRQTLGQGPEFLTYFQNEAQLEKSRLLSDRFSAERPKGSFSTLEIQRTEQGDSAMYLCATSSGTGMVRQETQYFGPGTRLLVL.

This chain connects TRBV20-1 to TRBJ2-3, with TRBD2 matching 8 bases. In germline, CDR1 is DFQATT, CDR2 SNEGSKA (reference sequence). The CDR3 spans 17 residues. J was trimmed by 4 bases and V by 6 bases; bases with no gene match: 18. CDR3 bases: TGCAGTGCCACGTCGGGAGCGGGGGACGTCGGGGCAGATACGCAGTATTTT. Its translation: CSATSGAGDVGADTQYF.

The chain combines TRBV6-6 with TRBJ1-2; 7 positions agree with TRBD1. Germline V lookup: CDR1 MNHNY, CDR2 SVGAGI (reference sequence). This CDR3 has 15 residues. Losses at the gene ends were 5 bases for V and 8 bases for J; bases not matched to a gene: 14. CDR3: CASSPILDRFYGYTF. The CDR3 region has the DNA TGTGCCAGCAGTCCGATTCTGGACAGGTTTTACGGCTACACCTTC.

The chain carries TRBV6-1 and TRBJ2-5, with D perhaps matching TRBD2 (6 bases). Germline assignment: CDR1 MNHNS and CDR2 SASEGT. The V and J ends lost 4 bases and 5 bases respectively, with 14 bases between them. The CDR3 is made up of 14 amino acids. Written as DNA, the CDR3 is TGTGCCAGCAGTGCCTACGGGAGTGGTGAGACCCAGTACTTC. Protein product: CASSAYGSGETQYF.

This clonotype is a singleton in its sample. The V call is TRBV9, the J call TRBJ1-3, with 7 bases aligning to TRBD1. Trimming cost V 2 bases and J 4 bases; bases outside gene matches: 6. Germline-derived CDR1 and CDR2 are SGDLS and YYNGEE. This CDR3 is 15 amino acids long. The CDR3 here is CASSVDPGQGNTIYF. As DNA, the CDR3 is TGTGCCAGCAGCGTTGACCCGGGACAGGGAAACACCATATATTTT.

The V gene is TRBV20-1, the J gene TRBJ2-7; 7 bases are shared with TRBD1. The trim removed 1 base at V and 7 bases at J, leaving 10 bases unmatched. The CDR3 has 14 amino acids. Germline CDR1 DFQATT, CDR2 SNEGSKA (reference sequence). The CDR3 protein is CSARGQGTVGEQYF. The CDR3 bases are TGCAGTGCTAGAGGACAGGGAACGGTGGGGGAGCAGTACTTC.

The chain uses TRBV7-6 and TRBJ2-3, with D possibly TRBD2 on 6 matching bases. The germline V gene has CDR1 SGHVS and CDR2 FNYEAQ. V lost 11 bases and J lost 1, with 13 bases in between. CDR3 length: 13 amino acids. DNA for the CDR3: TGTGCCGTCAGGGACTTCGGCACAGATACGCAGTATTTT. It translates to CAVRDFGTDTQYF.

The chain carries TRBV5-6 and TRBJ2-7; tentatively, D is TRBD2 (5 bases). Germline CDR1 SGHDT, CDR2 YYEEEE. The V gene lost 0 bases and the J gene lost 5 bases, with 18 bases spanning the gap. The CDR3 contains 16 residues. CDR3 region: CASSLASGLPTDEQYF. Written as DNA, the CDR3 is TGTGCCAGCAGCTTGGCGAGCGGTTTACCGACGGACGAGCAGTACTTC.

CDR3 protein: CASSQELAGALNEQFF. The CDR3 DNA is TGCGCCAGCAGCCAAGAACTAGCGGGAGCTCTCAATGAGCAGTTCTTC. The V call is TRBV4-1, the J call TRBJ2-1; TRBD2 matches at 11 bases. This CDR3 region has 16 residues. The germline V gene has CDR1 MGHRA and CDR2 YSYEKL. With 0 bases clipped from V and 6 bases from J, the junction kept 4 bases outside the gene matches.

The chain recombines TRBV5-1 with TRBJ2-2, with 7 bases that match TRBD2. This CDR3 contains 16 residues. V shed 4 bases, J shed 1 base, and the junction held 7 bases outside the gene matches. Germline V gene data show CDR1 as SGHRS and CDR2 as YFSETQ. CDR3 bases: TGCGCCAGCAGCAGTCAGGGCGGGAGGAACACCGGGGAGCTGTTTTTT. Translating it yields CASSSQGGRNTGELFF.

The CDR3 sequence is CASGLSGANQPQHF. The CDR3, as DNA: TGTGCCAGCGGACTCTCGGGTGCGAATCAGCCCCAGCATTTT. The V call is TRBV27, the J call TRBJ1-5; no reliable D call. Looked up from germline, CDR1 is MNHEY and CDR2 is SMNVEV (reference sequence). Trimming took 8 bases from V and 4 from J, leaving 15 bases between them. The CDR3 is made up of 14 amino acids.

This clonotype was detected only a few times. The chain is built from TRBV6-2 or TRBV6-3 and TRBJ1-2; 8 bases agree with TRBD1. CDR3 size: 14 residues. CDR1 is MNHEY, CDR2 SVGEGT, per germline. J gave up 6 bases and V 6 bases, and 9 bases lay outside the gene matches. CDR3: CASSPRGPADGYTF. The CDR3 DNA reads as TGTGCCAGCAGCCCCAGGGGGCCAGCAGATGGCTACACCTTC.

This chain joins TRBV20-1 and TRBJ2-5; 16 nucleotides agree with TRBD2. Germline V gene data show CDR1 as DFQATT and CDR2 as SNEGSKA (reference sequence). The V segment lost 4 bases and the J segment 5 bases; nucleotides outside the gene matches: 4. The CDR3 has 15 amino acids. The CDR3 region is CSAMGLAGGRETQYF. CDR3 coding DNA: TGCAGTGCTATGGGACTAGCGGGGGGGAGGGAGACCCAGTACTTC.

The chain recombines TRBV6-4 with TRBJ1-1, with no clear D. CDR3 length: 11 amino acids. The V end was cut by 4 bases, the J end by 9 bases, with 9 bases between. Germline V gene sequence: CDR1 MRHNA, CDR2 SNTAGT. CDR3: CASSGAGKAFF. CDR3 sequence (DNA): TGTGCCAGCAGTGGGGCGGGCAAAGCTTTCTTT.

CDR3 sequence: CASSRDWNEQFF. The CDR3 coding sequence is TGTGCCAGCAGCAGAGATTGGAATGAGCAGTTCTTC. The V gene is TRBV7-9, the J gene TRBJ2-1; D gene unclear. V shed 5 bases and J shed 7 bases, with 9 bases lying between them. The CDR3 runs to 12 residues. Germline loops: CDR1 SEHNR, CDR2 FQNEAQ (reference sequence).

This clonotype has at least ten counts. The chain couples TRBV27 to TRBJ2-3, with TRBD1 matching over 7 bases. Losses at the gene ends were 1 base for V and 6 bases for J; bases not matched to a gene: 13. This CDR3 is built from 17 residues. Looked up from germline, CDR1 is MNHEY and CDR2 is SMNVEV (reference sequence). DNA for the CDR3: TGTGCCAGCAGTTTATTCCCCGGACAGGCCACTAGGGATACGCAGTATTTT. This codes for CASSLFPGQATRDTQYF.

The chain combines TRBV20-1 with TRBJ2-5, with TRBD2 identical over 14 bases. V gave up 5 bases and J gave up 4 bases; unmatched junction bases: 3. The CDR3 is made up of 14 amino acids. CDR1 is DFQATT, CDR2 SNEGSKA, per germline (reference sequence). CDR3 loop: CSAQGLAGAETQYF. The CDR3 DNA reads as TGCAGTGCTCAGGGACTAGCGGGGGCAGAGACCCAGTACTTC.

In this sample, this clonotype turned up a few times. This chain uses TRBV29-1 with TRBJ1-1; 7 nucleotides line up with TRBD1. This CDR3 is 16 amino acids long. With 0 bases clipped from V and 1 base from J, the junction kept 8 bases outside the gene matches. Germline V gene data show CDR1 as SQVTM and CDR2 as ANQGSEA. The CDR3 region has the DNA TGCAGCGTTGAAGATCTGAAGGGGGCATCGAACACTGAAGCTTTCTTT. It encodes CSVEDLKGASNTEAFF.

This clonotype showed up just a few times. The chain is built from TRBV28 and TRBJ2-1; 7 bases align to TRBD2. The V gene end was trimmed by 3 bases and the J gene end by 0 bases; junction bases not matched to a gene: 8. The CDR3 spans 17 residues. CDR1 and CDR2 from the germline V gene are MDHEN and SYDVKM. DNA for the CDR3: TGTGCCAGCAGTTTGGGGGGTCTAGCGGCCTCCTACAATGAGCAGTTCTTC. Encoded protein: CASSLGGLAASYNEQFF. The full variable domain, its missing parts supplied by reference TRBV28 and TRBJ2-1, is DVKVTQSSRYLVKRTGEKVFLECVQDMDHENMFWYRQDPGLGLRLIYFSYDVKMKEKGDIPEGYSVSREKKERFSLILESASTNQTSMYLCASSLGGLAASYNEQFFGPGTRLTVL.

This clonotype was counted ten times or more. The chain joins TRBV4-1 to TRBJ2-5, with TRBD2 identical over 7 bases. From germline, CDR1 is MGHRA and CDR2 YSYEKL. V lost 2 bases, J lost 5 bases, and 11 bases stayed unmatched. CDR3 length: 16 residues. CDR3 nucleotide sequence: TGCGCCAGCAGCCAATCCGGGGACTACCGCCGGGAGACCCAGTACTTC. As protein: CASSQSGDYRRETQYF.

This clonotype was seen only a few times. CDR3 DNA: TGTGCCAGCAGTAAAGGACGGACCTACGAGCAGTACTTC. This gives the protein CASSKGRTYEQYF. The J gene is TRBJ2-7, the V gene TRBV6-5; D not certain. This CDR3 spans 13 amino acids. V was shortened by 5 bases and J by 2 bases, with 10 bases between the two germline ends. Germline V lookup: CDR1 MNHEY, CDR2 SVGAGI.

Only a few counts were recorded for this clonotype. V and J are TRBV7-9 and TRBJ2-5, with D hard to call. This CDR3 spans 14 amino acids. Trimming took off 7 bases at V and 4 bases at J, with 16 bases between the two ends. Germline CDR1 and CDR2: SEHNR and FQNEAQ (reference sequence). The CDR3 here is CASTNNSWSETQYF. Here the CDR3 DNA reads TGTGCCAGCACTAACAACTCTTGGTCAGAGACCCAGTACTTC.

About this clonotype itself: A much larger clone differs from this one at a single base, so this may be a read error. The genes are TRBV12-3 or TRBV12-4 and TRBJ1-5; D is possibly TRBD1 (6 bases). This CDR3 comprises 14 residues. The CDR3 loop is CARSNTGTGQPQHF. The CDR3 bases are TGTGCCCGCAGTAATACAGGGACCGGCCAGCCCCAGCATTTT.

The chain employs TRBV21-1 and TRBJ2-7; the table assigns TRBD1, which was not confirmed against the DNA. TRBV21-1 is described as a pseudogene. The CDR3 is 16 amino acids. CDR3 loop: CASSKYVTGGLDEQYV. The CDR3 nucleotides read TGTGCCAGCAGCAAATATGTGACAGGGGGTTTGGACGAGCAGTACGTC.

A note on this clonotype: Since a much larger clone is just one base distant, this may be a read error. The chain employs TRBV7-9 and TRBJ2-6, with TRBD2 as a possible D gene (5 bases). CDR3 size: 14 residues. Trimming left V 5 bases short and J 2 bases short, with 7 bases between. CDR1 SEHNR and CDR2 FQNEAQ come from the germline V gene (reference sequence). CDR3 in DNA: TGTGCCAGCAGCGTCGGGGCTGGGGCCAACGTCCTGACTTTC. Translation gives CASSVGAGANVLTF.

This clonotype was picked up a small number of times. J is TRBJ2-1 and V is TRBV7-2, with TRBD2 matching 13 bases. The CDR3 loop spans 19 amino acids. Trimming cost V 6 bases and J 5 bases; bases outside gene matches: 16. In germline, CDR1 is SGHTA, CDR2 FQGNSA. CDR3 residues: CASSQGLAGAILVHNEQFF. DNA of the CDR3: TGTGCCAGCAGTCAAGGACTAGCGGGGGCCATTTTAGTCCACAATGAGCAGTTCTTC.